The 26 T cell receptor beta chains below all came from one sample that was sequenced in a study of T cells in Graves' hyperthyroidism and ophthalmopathy. The CDR3 regions of TCR beta were amplified from RNA transcripts. The HTBI set primed first-round TCR CDR3 RT-PCR. TCRdb redid the calling of the multiplex PCR reads with MiXCR, one entry per CDR3 protein. The table lists fewer than 850,000 distinct CDR3 sequences, about 18% of them singletons. Material: blood. These TCRs come from a middle-aged man with Graves' hyperthyroidism.

Many counts were recorded for this clonotype. This sequence joins TRBV6-1 and TRBJ1-5; TRBD1 might be the D (6 bases). With 6 bases removed from V and 0 bases from J, the gap between germline ends came to 18 bases. This CDR3 comprises 17 residues. Germline V gene data show CDR1 as MNHNS and CDR2 as SASEGT. The CDR3 DNA reads TGTGCCAGCAGAGCCACGGGCAGGGGATATAGCAATCAGCCCCAGCATTTT. Its translation: CASRATGRGYSNQPQHF.

The chain carries TRBV19 and TRBJ2-2, with a tentative D call TRBD1 (6 bases). This CDR3 has 14 residues. Germline CDR1 and CDR2: LNHDA and SQIVND (reference sequence). Between the trimmed V and J ends, which lost 7 bases and 3 bases, there was a span of 12 bases. CDR3 region: CASIRQADTGELFF. DNA for the CDR3: TGTGCCAGTATTCGACAGGCCGACACCGGGGAGCTGTTTTTT.

This clonotype was picked up a small number of times. This chain joins TRBV4-1 and TRBJ2-7, with D possibly matching TRBD1 (6 bases). This CDR3 is built from 15 residues. V was trimmed by 2 bases and J by 2 bases, leaving 13 bases between them. Germline V lookup: CDR1 MGHRA, CDR2 YSYEKL. DNA for the CDR3: TGCGCCAGCAGCCAAATGACAGGAGTGACCTACGAGCAGTACTTC. Translated, it gives CASSQMTGVTYEQYF.

This clonotype was seen repeatedly, ten times or more. The chain joins TRBV27 to TRBJ2-3, with no clear D. The length of the CDR3 is 14 residues. Trimming removed 6 bases from V and 1 base from J, with 11 bases in between. Germline CDR1 is MNHEY and CDR2 is SMNVEV (reference sequence). CDR3 protein: CASRGMSGTDTQYF. In DNA form, the CDR3 reads TGTGCCAGCAGGGGGATGAGCGGCACAGATACGCAGTATTTT.

This rearrangement joins TRBV19 to TRBJ2-7, with unresolved D. The CDR3 sequence is 13 residues long. The V end lost 3 bases, the J end lost 4 bases, and 10 bases lay between the germline ends. The germline V gene encodes CDR1 LNHDA and CDR2 SQIVND (reference sequence). The CDR3 bases are TGTGCCAGTAGTATTGGACCTGCTTACGAGCAGTACTTC. It codes for CASSIGPAYEQYF. Supplemented by reference TRBV19 and TRBJ2-7, the full variable domain reads DGGITQSPKYLFRKEGQNVTLSCEQNLNHDAMYWYRQDPGQGLRLIYYSQIVNDFQKGDIAEGYSVSREKKESFPLTVTSAQKNPTAFYLCASSIGPAYEQYFGPGTRLTVT.

At least ten counts were recorded for this clonotype. The gene calls are TRBV11-2 and TRBJ2-7, with D uncertain. V shed 8 bases and J shed 2 bases, with 16 bases lying between them. Per the germline V gene, CDR1 is SGHAT and CDR2 is FQNNGV. CDR3 size: 14 residues. CDR3 DNA sequence: TGTGCCAGCCAATCACCGGGCAGAACCTACGAGCAGTACTTC. Translation gives CASQSPGRTYEQYF.

This clonotype was recorded at least ten times. This chain links TRBV2 with TRBJ2-7; the match to TRBD2 covers 10 bases. Trimming took 8 bases from V and 0 from J; bases not matched to a gene: 7. There are 15 residues in the CDR3. CDR1 SNHLY and CDR2 FYNNEI come from the germline V gene. The CDR3 is CASGKGLAVSYEQYF. Written as DNA, the CDR3 is TGTGCCAGCGGGAAAGGACTAGCGGTCTCCTACGAGCAGTACTTC. Full variable domain (rest looked up from reference TRBV2 and TRBJ2-7): EPEVTQTPSHQVTQMGQEVILRCVPISNHLYFYWYRQILGQKVEFLVSFYNNEISEKSEIFDDQFSVERPDGSNFTLKIRSTKLEDSAMYFCASGKGLAVSYEQYFGPGTRLTVT.

This clonotype showed up just a few times. A much larger clone lies one base from this, so it may be a read error. V is TRBV6-1 and J is TRBJ1-1; 9 positions agree with TRBD1. Germline CDR1 MNHNS, CDR2 SASEGT. The V gene end was trimmed by 5 bases and the J gene end by 1 base; junction bases not matched to a gene: 5. The CDR3 has 15 amino acids. This chain's CDR3 is CASSYGQGRNTEAFF. CDR3 nucleotides: TGTGCCAGCAGTTACGGACAGGGGCGGAACACTGAAGCTTTCTTT.

On this clonotype itself: This sequence may be a read error, since a much larger clone differs from it by one base. This sequence joins TRBV14 and TRBJ2-7; D gene ambiguous. Trimming took off 1 base at V and 3 bases at J, with 16 bases between the two ends. Germline values: CDR1 SGHDN, CDR2 FVKESK. CDR3 length: 16 residues. CDR3: CASSQANYRNLYEQYF. CDR3 nucleotides: TGTGCCAGCAGCCAAGCGAACTACCGGAACCTCTACGAGCAGTACTTC.

This chain links TRBV3-1 with TRBJ2-5, with unresolved D. The germline CDR1 and CDR2 sequences are LGHDT and YNNKEL (reference sequence). The CDR3 length is 15 residues. V was clipped by 1 base and J by 1 base, with 10 bases between them. The CDR3 DNA is TGTGCCAGCAGCCAAGGGAGACAATTCCAAGAGACCCAGTACTTC. Protein product: CASSQGRQFQETQYF.

The genes are TRBV18 and TRBJ2-7, with 8 bases lining up with TRBD2. The CDR3 has 14 amino acids. Germline V gene data show CDR1 as KGHSH and CDR2 as LQKENI. Trimming took 3 bases from V and 5 from J; bases not matched to a gene: 6. CDR3 nucleotide sequence: TGTGCCAGCTCACCTACTAGCGGATGCGACGAGCAGTACTTC. This translates into CASSPTSGCDEQYF.

This clonotype was seen repeatedly, ten times or more. The CDR3: CASNPTGGVQPQHF. The CDR3 DNA is TGTGCCAGCAATCCCACAGGGGGCGTTCAGCCCCAGCATTTT. The chain links TRBV28 to TRBJ1-5, with 9 nucleotides matching TRBD1. The CDR3 has 14 residues. J lost 6 bases, V lost 7 bases, and 7 bases had no gene match. Germline V gives CDR1 MDHEN, CDR2 SYDVKM.

This clonotype was counted ten times or more. The chain has TRBV6-2 or TRBV6-3 and TRBJ2-5, with 8 bases identical to TRBD2. This CDR3 region has 14 residues. Germline-derived CDR1 and CDR2 are MNHEY and SVGEGT. V lost 5 bases, J lost 2 bases, and 4 bases stayed unmatched. In DNA, the CDR3 is TGTGCCAGCAGTCGACTAGCGAGACAAGAGACCCAGTACTTC. Translation gives CASSRLARQETQYF.

This clonotype was seen repeatedly, ten times or more. The chain combines TRBV29-1 with TRBJ2-1, with 8 nucleotides matching TRBD1. The V segment lost 4 bases and the J segment 2 bases; nucleotides outside the gene matches: 4. This CDR3 comprises 14 residues. The germline CDR1 and CDR2 sequences are SQVTM and ANQGSEA. The CDR3 coding sequence is TGCAGCGTTGGCGGACAGGGTGCCTACAATGAGCAGTTCTTC. Protein product: CSVGGQGAYNEQFF.

This clonotype was recorded at least ten times. The V and J genes are TRBV28 and TRBJ2-7; 11 nucleotides align to TRBD1. The germline gives CDR1 MDHEN, CDR2 SYDVKM. The V and J ends lost 3 bases and 2 bases, in that order; junction bases with no gene match: 6. There are 16 residues in the CDR3. The CDR3 DNA follows: TGTGCCAGCAGTTTCGCGGGGACAGGGGGAACCTACGAGCAGTACTTC. Protein sequence: CASSFAGTGGTYEQYF.

A few counts support this clonotype. V usage is TRBV30 and J usage is TRBJ1-5; no reliable D call. V was clipped by 2 bases and J by 3 bases, with 8 bases between them. CDR3 length: 13 residues. Germline V gene sequence: CDR1 GTSNPN, CDR2 SVGIG (reference sequence). CDR3 sequence (DNA): TGTGCCTGGAGTCGCGGGAACAATCAGCCCCAGCATTTT. Amino acids: CAWSRGNNQPQHF.

This clonotype was picked up many times. The CDR3, as DNA: TGTGCCAGCAGTTTGAGCGGGCTCTACAATGAGCAGTTCTTC. Encoded protein: CASSLSGLYNEQFF. The chain employs TRBV28 and TRBJ2-1; TRBD2 might be the D (6 bases). Trimming left V 3 bases short and J 3 bases short, with 9 bases between. Germline V gives CDR1 MDHEN, CDR2 SYDVKM. This CDR3 spans 14 amino acids.

V is TRBV6-1 and J is TRBJ2-5; 9 nucleotides line up with TRBD1. The germline V gene has CDR1 MNHNS and CDR2 SASEGT. This CDR3 comprises 18 residues. The V gene end was trimmed by 2 bases and the J gene end by 2 bases; junction bases not matched to a gene: 12. The CDR3 here is CASSEQWYGTGTQETQYF. The CDR3 region has the DNA TGTGCCAGCAGTGAACAATGGTATGGGACAGGGACACAAGAGACCCAGTACTTC.

This clonotype showed up many times. The rearrangement uses TRBV6-5 and TRBJ2-5; D is undetermined. The CDR3 sequence is 13 residues long. Looked up from germline, CDR1 is MNHEY and CDR2 is SVGAGI. Trimming shortened V by 0 bases and J by 5 bases, and 7 bases separated the two germline ends. The CDR3 bases are TGTGCCAGCAGTTACTCGTCCTTGGAGACCCAGTACTTC. It codes for CASSYSSLETQYF.

This clonotype was seen a few times. This chain joins TRBV28 and TRBJ2-5; 13 bases agree with TRBD2. Germline lookup yields CDR1 MDHEN and CDR2 SYDVKM. The CDR3 sequence is 16 residues long. The V segment lost 2 bases and the J segment 3 bases; nucleotides outside the gene matches: 3. Written as DNA, the CDR3 is TGTGCCAGCAGTTTAGACGGACTAGCGGGAGAAGAGACCCAGTACTTC. Its translation is CASSLDGLAGEETQYF.

Ten or more counts support this clonotype. This sequence joins TRBV20-1 and TRBJ2-3; TRBD2 agrees at 8 bases. CDR1 and CDR2 (germline): DFQATT, SNEGSKA (reference sequence). V lost 4 bases and J lost 2; bases outside the gene matches: 11. CDR3 size: 16 residues. CDR3 amino acids: CSANRRTSSSTDTQYF. Written as DNA, the CDR3 is TGCAGTGCTAACCGTAGGACTAGCTCTTCCACAGATACGCAGTATTTT.

V and J are TRBV7-3 and TRBJ1-2; a possible D gene is TRBD1 (6 bases). Trimming left V 3 bases short and J 8 bases short, with 16 bases between. The CDR3 runs 14 residues. CDR1 is SGHTA, CDR2 FQGTGA, per germline. Written as DNA, the CDR3 is TGTGCCAGCAGCTTCGGAGACAGGACGGGAGGCTACACCTTC. Its protein product is CASSFGDRTGGYTF.

The V call is TRBV20-1, the J call TRBJ2-6, with 9 bases fitting TRBD1. The CDR3 sequence is 16 residues long. The germline gives CDR1 DFQATT, CDR2 SNEGSKA (reference sequence). After removal of 6 bases from V and 4 bases from J, the junction contained 10 bases not matched to a gene. The CDR3 is CSAPTGGSTGANVLTF. CDR3 coding DNA: TGCAGTGCACCCACAGGGGGCTCTACCGGGGCCAACGTCCTGACTTTC.

This clonotype has at least ten counts. The V gene is TRBV7-2, the J gene TRBJ1-5, with 9 bases fitting TRBD1. Germline loops: CDR1 SGHTA, CDR2 FQGNSA. V dropped 3 bases and J dropped 7; count of bases not matched to a gene: 13. The CDR3 is 17 amino acids. The CDR3 nucleotides are TGTGCCAGCAGCTTTAGGGGACAGGGCCTTATTGGGCAGCCCCAGCATTTT. This sequence encodes CASSFRGQGLIGQPQHF.

This clonotype occurred many times. The rearrangement uses TRBV11-1 and TRBJ2-3; 12 nucleotides match TRBD2. After removal of 4 bases from V and 6 bases from J, the junction contained 8 bases not matched to a gene. Germline values: CDR1 SGHAT, CDR2 FQDESV (reference sequence). The CDR3 extends over 16 amino acids. Here the CDR3 DNA reads TGTGCCAGCAGCTCTGGACTAGCGGGACCCCTGGATACGCAGTATTTT. Protein product: CASSSGLAGPLDTQYF.

This clonotype was detected many times. The rearrangement links TRBV15 to TRBJ2-5, with D uncertain. V lost 0 bases to trimming and J lost 0 bases, with 14 bases between them. The CDR3 has 17 residues. Germline values: CDR1 LNHNV, CDR2 YYDKDF (reference sequence). CDR3 bases: TGTGCCACCAGCAGAGACCCCCTCGGGCAGAACCAAGAGACCCAGTACTTC. Amino acid sequence: CATSRDPLGQNQETQYF. The whole variable domain, remainder taken from reference TRBV15 and TRBJ2-5, is DAMVIQNPRYQVTQFGKPVTLSCSQTLNHNVMYWYQQKSSQAPKLLFHYYDKDFNNEADTPDNFQSRRPNTSFCFLDIRSPGLGDTAMYLCATSRDPLGQNQETQYFGPGTRLLVL.